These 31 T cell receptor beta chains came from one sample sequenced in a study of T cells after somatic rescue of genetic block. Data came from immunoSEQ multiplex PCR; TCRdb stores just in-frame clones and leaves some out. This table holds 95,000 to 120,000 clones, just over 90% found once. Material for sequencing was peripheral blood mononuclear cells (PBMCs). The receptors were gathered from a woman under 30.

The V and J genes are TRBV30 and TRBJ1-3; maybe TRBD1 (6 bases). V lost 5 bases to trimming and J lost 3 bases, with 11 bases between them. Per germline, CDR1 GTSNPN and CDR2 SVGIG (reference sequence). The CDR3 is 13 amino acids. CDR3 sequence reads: CAWQQGGGNTIYF. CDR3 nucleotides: TGTGCCTGGCAACAGGGCGGTGGAAACACCATATATTTT.

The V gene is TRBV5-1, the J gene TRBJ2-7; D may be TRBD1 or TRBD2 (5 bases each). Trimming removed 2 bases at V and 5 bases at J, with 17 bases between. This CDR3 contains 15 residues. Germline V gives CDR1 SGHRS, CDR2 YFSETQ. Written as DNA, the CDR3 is TGCGCCAGCAGCTTTCGAGGGCCCCAGGACAACGAGCAGTACTTC. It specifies CASSFRGPQDNEQYF.

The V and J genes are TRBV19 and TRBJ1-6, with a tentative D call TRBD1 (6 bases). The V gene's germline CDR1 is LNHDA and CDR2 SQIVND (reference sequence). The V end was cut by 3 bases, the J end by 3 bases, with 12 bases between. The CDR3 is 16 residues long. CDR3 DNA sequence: TGTGCCAGTAGTATTGAAGGCAGGGGCTATAATTCACCCCTCCACTTT. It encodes CASSIEGRGYNSPLHF.

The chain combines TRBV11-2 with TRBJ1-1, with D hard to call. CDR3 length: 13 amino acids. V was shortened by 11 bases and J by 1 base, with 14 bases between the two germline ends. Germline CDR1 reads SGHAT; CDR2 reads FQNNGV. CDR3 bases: TGTGCCGCAAGACGAACTGGGAACACTGAAGCTTTCTTT. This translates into CAARRTGNTEAFF.

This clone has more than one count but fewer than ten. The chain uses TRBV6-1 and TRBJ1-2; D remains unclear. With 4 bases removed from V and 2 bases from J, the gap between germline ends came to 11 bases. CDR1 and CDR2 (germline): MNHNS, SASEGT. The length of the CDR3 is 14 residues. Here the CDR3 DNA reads TGTGCCAGCAGTGTGGACCCGAGGAACTATGGCTACACCTTC. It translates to CASSVDPRNYGYTF.

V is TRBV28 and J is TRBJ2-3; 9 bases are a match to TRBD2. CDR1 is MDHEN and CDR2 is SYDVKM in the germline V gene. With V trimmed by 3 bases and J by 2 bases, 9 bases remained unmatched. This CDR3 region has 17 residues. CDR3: CASSLGRGGVSTDTQYF. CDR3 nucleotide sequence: TGTGCCAGCAGTTTGGGGCGCGGGGGGGTTTCCACAGATACGCAGTATTTT.

The CDR3 bases are TGTGCCAGCAGCCCCTCACAGGGGACGACCTACGAGCAGTACTTC. Its protein is CASSPSQGTTYEQYF. This chain joins TRBV11-1 and TRBJ2-7, with 7 bases aligning to TRBD1. Trimming removed 5 bases from V and 2 bases from J; junction bases left unmatched: 9. The germline V gene has CDR1 SGHAT and CDR2 FQDESV (reference sequence). The CDR3 covers 15 residues.

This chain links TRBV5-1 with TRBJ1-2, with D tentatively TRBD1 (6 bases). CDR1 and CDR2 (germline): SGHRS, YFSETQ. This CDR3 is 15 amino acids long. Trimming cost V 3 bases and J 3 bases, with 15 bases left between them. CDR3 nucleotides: TGCGCCAGCAGCTCCCCCGGGGGGGGCGACTATGGCTACACCTTC. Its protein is CASSSPGGGDYGYTF.

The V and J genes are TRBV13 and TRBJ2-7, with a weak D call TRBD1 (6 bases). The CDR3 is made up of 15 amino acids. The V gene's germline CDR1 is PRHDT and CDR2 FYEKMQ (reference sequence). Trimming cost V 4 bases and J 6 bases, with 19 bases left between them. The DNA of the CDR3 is TGTGCCAGCAGCTATGCGACAAGGGGGAAGGCCGAGCAGTACTTC. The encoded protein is CASSYATRGKAEQYF.

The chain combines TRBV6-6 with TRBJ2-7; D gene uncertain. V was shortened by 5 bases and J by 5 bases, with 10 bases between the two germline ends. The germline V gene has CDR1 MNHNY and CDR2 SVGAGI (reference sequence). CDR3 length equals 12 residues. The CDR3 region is CASSVQVDEQYF. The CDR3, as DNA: TGTGCCAGCAGTGTTCAAGTGGACGAGCAGTACTTC.

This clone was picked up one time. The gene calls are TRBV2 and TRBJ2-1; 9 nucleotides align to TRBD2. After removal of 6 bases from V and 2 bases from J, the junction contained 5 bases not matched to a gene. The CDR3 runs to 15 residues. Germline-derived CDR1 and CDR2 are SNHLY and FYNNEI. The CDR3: CASRPTSGTYNEQFF. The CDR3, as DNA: TGTGCCAGCAGGCCGACTAGCGGAACCTACAATGAGCAGTTCTTC.

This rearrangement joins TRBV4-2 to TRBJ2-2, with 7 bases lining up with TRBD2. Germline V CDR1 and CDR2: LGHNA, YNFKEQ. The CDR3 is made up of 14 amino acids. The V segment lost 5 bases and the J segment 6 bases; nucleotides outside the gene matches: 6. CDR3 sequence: CASSDRRGAGELFF. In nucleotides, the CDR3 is TGTGCCAGCAGCGACCGCCGGGGGGCCGGGGAGCTGTTTTTT.

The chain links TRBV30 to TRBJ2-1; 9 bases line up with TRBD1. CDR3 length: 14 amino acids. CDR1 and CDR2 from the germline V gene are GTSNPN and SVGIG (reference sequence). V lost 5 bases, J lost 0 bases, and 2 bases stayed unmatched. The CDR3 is CAWGQGSSYNEQFF. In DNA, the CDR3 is TGTGCCTGGGGACAGGGGAGCTCCTACAATGAGCAGTTCTTC.

The DNA of the CDR3 is TGCGCCAGCAGCCAAGAGACTAGCGGAGCCACCTACAATGAGCAGTTCTTC. The encoded protein is CASSQETSGATYNEQFF. V is TRBV4-1 and J is TRBJ2-1, with TRBD2 matching over 9 bases. The CDR3 is made up of 17 amino acids. V lost 0 bases and J lost 2; bases outside the gene matches: 5. The germline CDR1 and CDR2 sequences are MGHRA and YSYEKL.

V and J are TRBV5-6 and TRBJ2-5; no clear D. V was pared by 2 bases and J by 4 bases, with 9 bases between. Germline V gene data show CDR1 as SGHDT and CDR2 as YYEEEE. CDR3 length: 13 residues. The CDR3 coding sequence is TGTGCCAGCAGCTTTAACCCCGGAGAGACCCAGTACTTC. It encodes CASSFNPGETQYF.

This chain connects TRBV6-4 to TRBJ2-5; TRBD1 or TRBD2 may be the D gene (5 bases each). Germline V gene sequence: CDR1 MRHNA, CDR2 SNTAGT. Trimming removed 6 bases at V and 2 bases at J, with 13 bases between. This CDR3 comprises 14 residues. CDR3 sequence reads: CASSEGPGQETQYF. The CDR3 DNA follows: TGTGCCAGCAGCGAGGGGCCAGGGCAAGAGACCCAGTACTTC.

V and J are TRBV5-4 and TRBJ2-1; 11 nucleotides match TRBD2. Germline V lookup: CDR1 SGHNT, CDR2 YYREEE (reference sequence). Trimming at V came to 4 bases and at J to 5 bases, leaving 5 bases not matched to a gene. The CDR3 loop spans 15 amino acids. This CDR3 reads CASSQTSGAHNEQFF. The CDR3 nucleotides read TGTGCCAGCAGCCAGACTAGCGGGGCCCACAATGAGCAGTTCTTC.

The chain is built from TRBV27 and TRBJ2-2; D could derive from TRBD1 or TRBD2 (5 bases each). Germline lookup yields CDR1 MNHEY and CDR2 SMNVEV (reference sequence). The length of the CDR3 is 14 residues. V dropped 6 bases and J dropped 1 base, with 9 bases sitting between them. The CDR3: CASSPGQNTGELFF. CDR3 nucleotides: TGTGCCAGCAGCCCGGGGCAGAACACCGGGGAGCTGTTTTTT.

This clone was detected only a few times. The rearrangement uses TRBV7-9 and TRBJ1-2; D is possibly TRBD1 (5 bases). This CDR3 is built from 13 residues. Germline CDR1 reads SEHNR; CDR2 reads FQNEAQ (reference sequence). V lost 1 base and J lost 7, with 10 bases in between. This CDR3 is CASSLEGDRGYTF. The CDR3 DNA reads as TGTGCCAGCAGCTTAGAAGGGGACCGTGGCTACACCTTC. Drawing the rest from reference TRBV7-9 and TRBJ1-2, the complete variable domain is DTGVSQNPRHKITKRGQNVTFRCDPISEHNRLYWYRQTLGQGPEFLTYFQNEAQLEKSRLLSDRFSAERPKGSFSTLEIQRTEQGDSAMYLCASSLEGDRGYTFGSGTRLTVV.

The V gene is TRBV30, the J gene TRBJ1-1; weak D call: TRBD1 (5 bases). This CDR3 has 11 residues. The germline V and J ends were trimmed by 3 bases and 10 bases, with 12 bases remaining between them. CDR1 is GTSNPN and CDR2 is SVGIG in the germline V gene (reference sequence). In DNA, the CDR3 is TGTGCCTGGAGGTACGGGGGGACAGCTTTCTTT. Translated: CAWRYGGTAFF.

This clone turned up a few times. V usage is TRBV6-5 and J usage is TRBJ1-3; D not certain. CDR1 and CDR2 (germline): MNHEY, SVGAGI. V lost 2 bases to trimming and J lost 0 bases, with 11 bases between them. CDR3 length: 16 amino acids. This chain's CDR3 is CASSYGGPRSGNTIYF. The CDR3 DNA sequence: TGTGCCAGCAGTTACGGCGGACCTCGCTCTGGAAACACCATATATTTT.

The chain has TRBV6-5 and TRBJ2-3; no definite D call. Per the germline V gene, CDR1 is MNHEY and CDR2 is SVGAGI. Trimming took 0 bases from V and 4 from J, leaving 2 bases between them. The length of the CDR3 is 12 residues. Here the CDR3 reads CASSYSSDTQYF. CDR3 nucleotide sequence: TGTGCCAGCAGTTACTCATCAGATACGCAGTATTTT.

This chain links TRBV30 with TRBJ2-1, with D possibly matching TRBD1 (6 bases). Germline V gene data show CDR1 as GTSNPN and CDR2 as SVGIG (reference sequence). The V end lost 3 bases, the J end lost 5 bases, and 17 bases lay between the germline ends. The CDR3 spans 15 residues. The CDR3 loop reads CAWRGAGTLNNEQFF. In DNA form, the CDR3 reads TGTGCCTGGAGAGGGGCCGGGACACTTAACAATGAGCAGTTCTTC.

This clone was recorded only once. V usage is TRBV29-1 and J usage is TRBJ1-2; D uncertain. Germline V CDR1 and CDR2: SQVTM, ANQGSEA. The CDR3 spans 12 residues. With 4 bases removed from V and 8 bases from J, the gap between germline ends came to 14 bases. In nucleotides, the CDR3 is TGCAGCGTTGCCACGTTTGTCGAAGGCTACACCTTC. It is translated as CSVATFVEGYTF. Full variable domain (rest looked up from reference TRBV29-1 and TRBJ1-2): SAVISQKPSRDICQRGTSLTIQCQVDSQVTMMFWYRQQPGQSLTLIATANQGSEATYESGFVIDKFPISRPNLTFSTLTVSNMSPEDSSIYLCSVATFVEGYTFGSGTRLTVV.

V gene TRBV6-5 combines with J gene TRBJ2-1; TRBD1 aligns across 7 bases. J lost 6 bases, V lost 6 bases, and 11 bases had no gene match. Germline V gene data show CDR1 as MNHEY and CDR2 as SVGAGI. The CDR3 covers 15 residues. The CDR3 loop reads CASSQGGLGTNEQFF. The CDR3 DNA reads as TGTGCCAGCAGCCAAGGGGGCTTGGGGACCAATGAGCAGTTCTTC.

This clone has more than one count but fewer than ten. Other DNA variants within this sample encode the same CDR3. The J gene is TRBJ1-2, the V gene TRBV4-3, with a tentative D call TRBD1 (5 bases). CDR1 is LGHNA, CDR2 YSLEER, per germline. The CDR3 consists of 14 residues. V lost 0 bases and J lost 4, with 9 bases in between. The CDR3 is CASSQDRGSYGYTF. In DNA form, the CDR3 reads TGCGCCAGCAGCCAAGATAGGGGAAGCTATGGCTACACCTTC.

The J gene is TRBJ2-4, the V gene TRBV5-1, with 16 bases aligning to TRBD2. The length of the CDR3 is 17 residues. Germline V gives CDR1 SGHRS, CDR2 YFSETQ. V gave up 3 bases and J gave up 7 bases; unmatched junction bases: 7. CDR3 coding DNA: TGCGCCAGCAGCTCCGGGACTAGCGGGGGGGCCGGGAACATTCAGTACTTC. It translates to CASSSGTSGGAGNIQYF. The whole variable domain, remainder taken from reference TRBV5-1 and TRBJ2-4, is KAGVTQTPRYLIKTRGQQVTLSCSPISGHRSVSWYQQTPGQGLQFLFEYFSETQRNKGNFPGRFSGRQFSNSRSEMNVSTLELGDSALYLCASSSGTSGGAGNIQYFGAGTRLSVL.

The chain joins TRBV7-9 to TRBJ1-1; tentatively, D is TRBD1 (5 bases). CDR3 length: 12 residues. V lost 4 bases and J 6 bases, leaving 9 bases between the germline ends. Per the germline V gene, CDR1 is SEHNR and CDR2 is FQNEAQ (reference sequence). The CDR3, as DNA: TGTGCCAGCAGCTCTACAGGACCTGAAGCTTTCTTT. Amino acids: CASSSTGPEAFF.

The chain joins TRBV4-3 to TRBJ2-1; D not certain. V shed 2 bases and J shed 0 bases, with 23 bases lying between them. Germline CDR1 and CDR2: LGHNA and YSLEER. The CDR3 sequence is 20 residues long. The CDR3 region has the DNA TGCGCCAGCAGCCAAAAATGGGCGCCCTCCCTTACGAGCTCCTACAATGAGCAGTTCTTC. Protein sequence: CASSQKWAPSLTSSYNEQFF.

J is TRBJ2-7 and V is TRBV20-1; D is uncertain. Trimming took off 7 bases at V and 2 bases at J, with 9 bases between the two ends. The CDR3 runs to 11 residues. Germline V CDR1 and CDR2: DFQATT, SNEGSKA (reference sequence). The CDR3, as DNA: TGCAGTGGACGGCAAGCCTACGAGCAGTACTTC. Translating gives CSGRQAYEQYF.

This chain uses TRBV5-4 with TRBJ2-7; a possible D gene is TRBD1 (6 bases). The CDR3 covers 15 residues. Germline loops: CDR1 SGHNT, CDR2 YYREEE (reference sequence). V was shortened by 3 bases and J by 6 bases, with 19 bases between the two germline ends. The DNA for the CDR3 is TGTGCCAGCAGCTCATATAGACAGGCGGCGGGCGAGCAGTACTTC. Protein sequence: CASSSYRQAAGEQYF.